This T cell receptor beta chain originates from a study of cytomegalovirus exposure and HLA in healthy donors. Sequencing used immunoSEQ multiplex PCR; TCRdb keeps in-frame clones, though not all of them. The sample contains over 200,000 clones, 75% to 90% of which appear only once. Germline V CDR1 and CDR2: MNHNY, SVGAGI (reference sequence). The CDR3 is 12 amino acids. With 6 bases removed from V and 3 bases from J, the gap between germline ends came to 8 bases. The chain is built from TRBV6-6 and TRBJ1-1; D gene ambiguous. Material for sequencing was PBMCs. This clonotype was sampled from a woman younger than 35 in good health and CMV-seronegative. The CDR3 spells CASSSIYTEAFF. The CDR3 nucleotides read TGTGCCAGCAGCTCCATATACACTGAAGCTTTCTTT.